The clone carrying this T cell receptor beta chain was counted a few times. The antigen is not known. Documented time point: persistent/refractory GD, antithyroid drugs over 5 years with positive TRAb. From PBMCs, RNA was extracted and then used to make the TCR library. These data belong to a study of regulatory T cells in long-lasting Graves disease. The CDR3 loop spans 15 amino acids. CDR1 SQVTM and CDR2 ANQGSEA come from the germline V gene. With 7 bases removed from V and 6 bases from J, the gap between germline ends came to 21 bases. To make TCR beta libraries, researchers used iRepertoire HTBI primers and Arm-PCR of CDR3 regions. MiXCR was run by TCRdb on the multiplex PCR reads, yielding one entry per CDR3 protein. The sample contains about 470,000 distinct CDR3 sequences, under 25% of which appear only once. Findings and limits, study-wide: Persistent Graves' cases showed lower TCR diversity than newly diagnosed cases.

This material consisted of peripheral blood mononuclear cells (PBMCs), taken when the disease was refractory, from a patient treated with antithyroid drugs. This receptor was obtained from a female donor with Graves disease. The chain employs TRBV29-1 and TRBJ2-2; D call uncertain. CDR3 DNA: TGCAGCGCTGACCGTCAGAAAACCGGGCCCGGGGAGCTGTTTTTT. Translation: CSADRQKTGPGELFF.